These 20 T cell receptor beta chains were all obtained from the same sample, sequenced in a study of T cell responses to AZD1222 COVID-19 vaccine. Some clones are missing from TCRdb's copy, which holds only in-frame ones; the method was immunoSEQ multiplex PCR. The data contain roughly 100,000 clones, around 91% of them singletons. The sequencing used peripheral blood, collected on day 0 of AZD1222 vaccination. Receptor source: an adult in good health.

The sample holds many counts of this clone. This chain connects TRBV7-9 to TRBJ2-3; no clear D. Germline V lookup: CDR1 SEHNR, CDR2 FQNEAQ (reference sequence). Trimming cost V 4 bases and J 0 bases, with 5 bases left between them. CDR3 length equals 13 residues. CDR3 DNA sequence: TGTGCCAGCAGCTACGACAGCACAGATACGCAGTATTTT. Its protein product is CASSYDSTDTQYF.

Concerning this clone itself: An end of the junction does not agree with germline; a read error may underlie this. J is TRBJ2-7 and V is TRBV6-4; D uncertain. Germline assignment: CDR1 MRHNA and CDR2 SNTAGT. CDR3 length: 9 amino acids. As DNA, the CDR3 is TGTGCCAGCAGTGACGCCCTGGACTTC. Protein product: CASSDALDF.

The chain carries TRBV9 and TRBJ1-6, with D hard to call. Trimming cost V 0 bases and J 7 bases, with 8 bases left between them. The CDR3 spans 14 residues. CDR1 is SGDLS and CDR2 is YYNGEE in the germline V gene. The CDR3: CASSVVWGNSPLHF. The CDR3 DNA sequence: TGTGCCAGCAGCGTAGTATGGGGAAATTCACCCCTCCACTTT.

The genes are TRBV18 and TRBJ2-3, with 9 bases that match TRBD2. With 3 bases clipped from V and 3 bases from J, the junction kept 10 bases outside the gene matches. From germline, CDR1 is KGHSH and CDR2 LQKENI. The CDR3 has 17 amino acids. The CDR3 region is CASSPLDWTSETDTQYF. The CDR3 DNA is TGTGCCAGCTCACCGCTCGATTGGACTAGCGAGACAGATACGCAGTATTTT.

The chain employs TRBV19 and TRBJ1-5; D is uncertain. The germline V gene has CDR1 LNHDA and CDR2 SQIVND (reference sequence). The CDR3 is 12 amino acids. The V end lost 5 bases, the J end lost 5 bases, and 7 bases lay between the germline ends. This chain's CDR3 is CASSYRDQPQHF. In nucleotides, the CDR3 is TGTGCCAGTAGTTACAGAGATCAGCCCCAGCATTTT. Full variable domain (outside the CDR3, taken from reference TRBV19 and TRBJ1-5): DGGITQSPKYLFRKEGQNVTLSCEQNLNHDAMYWYRQDPGQGLRLIYYSQIVNDFQKGDIAEGYSVSREKKESFPLTVTSAQKNPTAFYLCASSYRDQPQHFGDGTRLSIL.

The chain joins TRBV28 to TRBJ2-2; D remains ambiguous. Trimming removed 7 bases from V and 6 bases from J, with 18 bases in between. Germline V gene data show CDR1 as MDHEN and CDR2 as SYDVKM. The CDR3 has 15 residues. The CDR3: CASTLGLRLAGELFF. The CDR3, as DNA: TGTGCCAGCACCCTCGGTCTTCGGCTGGCCGGGGAGCTGTTTTTT. The full variable domain, with the rest looked up from reference TRBV28 and TRBJ2-2, is DVKVTQSSRYLVKRTGEKVFLECVQDMDHENMFWYRQDPGLGLRLIYFSYDVKMKEKGDIPEGYSVSREKKERFSLILESASTNQTSMYLCASTLGLRLAGELFFGEGSRLTVL.

The J gene is TRBJ1-3, the V gene TRBV4-3; D not resolved. CDR3 length: 16 amino acids. CDR1 is LGHNA and CDR2 is YSLEER in the germline V gene. V was clipped by 0 bases and J by 0 bases, with 9 bases between them. The CDR3 nucleotides read TGCGCCAGCAGCCAAGATAGGGTGAGCTCTGGAAACACCATATATTTT. This encodes CASSQDRVSSGNTIYF.

The gene calls are TRBV6-5 and TRBJ1-1; no firm D call. Germline lookup yields CDR1 MNHEY and CDR2 SVGAGI. The CDR3 spans 11 residues. V lost 4 bases to trimming and J lost 1 base, with 1 base between them. CDR3 sequence (DNA): TGTGCCAGCAGTTGGAACACTGAAGCTTTCTTT. Amino acids: CASSWNTEAFF.

The rearrangement uses TRBV27 and TRBJ1-5, with 8 nucleotides matching TRBD1. CDR1 MNHEY and CDR2 SMNVEV come from the germline V gene (reference sequence). The CDR3 runs 15 residues. V shed 3 bases, J shed 6 bases, and the junction held 7 bases outside the gene matches. The CDR3 sequence: CASSFLGQGLQPQHF. In DNA, the CDR3 is TGTGCCAGCAGTTTCCTCGGACAGGGACTTCAGCCCCAGCATTTT.

This clone was recorded only once. The chain carries TRBV10-3 and TRBJ1-6, with D unclear. The V end was cut by 8 bases, the J end by 10 bases, with 15 bases between. The CDR3 length is 13 residues. Germline CDR1 and CDR2: ENHRY and SYGVKD. This CDR3 is CAIPISSDSPLHF. The CDR3 coding sequence is TGTGCCATCCCCATCTCTTCTGACTCACCCCTCCACTTT.

The genes are TRBV30 and TRBJ2-3, with TRBD1 as a possible D gene (6 bases). Germline CDR1 and CDR2: GTSNPN and SVGIG (reference sequence). The CDR3 has 14 residues. The V gene lost 3 bases and the J gene lost 8 bases, with 18 bases spanning the gap. The chain's CDR3 is CAWRAQGAQATQYF. For the CDR3, the DNA is TGTGCCTGGAGGGCACAGGGCGCGCAGGCTACGCAGTATTTT.

This rearrangement joins TRBV6-5 to TRBJ2-1; tentatively, D is TRBD1 (6 bases). Germline V gives CDR1 MNHEY, CDR2 SVGAGI. The CDR3 totals 15 residues. Trimming removed 8 bases from V and 2 bases from J, with 16 bases in between. The CDR3 nucleotides are TGTGCCAGCGCGCCGGTGGCAGGGGCCTACAATGAGCAGTTCTTC. It specifies CASAPVAGAYNEQFF.

V usage is TRBV2 and J usage is TRBJ1-1, with D uncertain. Looked up from germline, CDR1 is SNHLY and CDR2 is FYNNEI. The CDR3 totals 16 residues. V dropped 6 bases and J dropped 4 bases, with 21 bases sitting between them. This CDR3 is CASSARHVKDGTEAFF. In DNA, the CDR3 is TGTGCCAGCAGCGCCCGACACGTAAAAGACGGCACTGAAGCTTTCTTT.

J is TRBJ1-1 and V is TRBV30, with no clear D. Germline assignment: CDR1 GTSNPN and CDR2 SVGIG (reference sequence). V lost 2 bases and J lost 4, with 11 bases in between. This CDR3 has 13 residues. The CDR3 DNA is TGTGCCTGGAGTATGGACTCTCTCACTGAAGCTTTCTTT. As protein: CAWSMDSLTEAFF.

The chain has TRBV9 and TRBJ1-1; D is ambiguous. The V end lost 0 bases, the J end lost 3 bases, and 6 bases lay between the germline ends. Germline-derived CDR1 and CDR2 are SGDLS and YYNGEE. The CDR3 spans 13 residues. DNA for the CDR3: TGTGCCAGCAGCGTAGATGTGGACACTGAAGCTTTCTTT. Its translation is CASSVDVDTEAFF.

The chain has TRBV10-3 and TRBJ2-3; TRBD2 matches at 12 bases. J was trimmed by 2 bases and V by 4 bases; bases with no gene match: 7. The V gene's germline CDR1 is ENHRY and CDR2 SYGVKD. This CDR3 spans 17 amino acids. The CDR3 is CAISGTSGASITDTQYF. CDR3 DNA sequence: TGTGCCATCAGTGGGACTAGCGGGGCCTCTATCACAGATACGCAGTATTTT.

This chain joins TRBV12-3 or TRBV12-4 and TRBJ1-1; D ambiguous. V gave up 7 bases and J gave up 0 bases, with 9 bases separating them. The CDR3 runs to 13 residues. As DNA, the CDR3 is TGTGCCAGCACCCAGACATTGAACACTGAAGCTTTCTTT. Translation gives CASTQTLNTEAFF.

The rearrangement links TRBV9 to TRBJ1-3; 8 bases fit TRBD1. This CDR3 has 15 amino acids. Unmatched junction bases numbered 9, after V lost 4 bases and J lost 6 bases. Germline CDR1 is SGDLS and CDR2 is YYNGEE. The CDR3 loop is CASSPRRTGKNTIYF. The CDR3 bases are TGTGCCAGCAGCCCCCGCCGGACAGGGAAAAACACCATATATTTT.

This sequence joins TRBV7-9 and TRBJ1-6; 10 bases align to TRBD1. Trimming at V came to 4 bases and at J to 9 bases, leaving 6 bases not matched to a gene. From germline, CDR1 is SEHNR and CDR2 FQNEAQ (reference sequence). The CDR3 is made up of 15 amino acids. The CDR3 nucleotides are TGTGCCAGCAGCTCGGACAGGGGGTTCGGTTCACCCCTCCACTTT. It yields the protein CASSSDRGFGSPLHF.

The chain employs TRBV6-6 and TRBJ1-1; 10 nucleotides align to TRBD1. Germline loops: CDR1 MNHNY, CDR2 SVGAGI (reference sequence). CDR3 length: 13 amino acids. Germline trimming cut 7 bases from V and 5 bases from J; bases unmatched to any gene: 4. Written as DNA, the CDR3 is TGTGCCAGCACCATGGACAGGGGGACTGAAGCTTTCTTT. Residues: CASTMDRGTEAFF.